The sequence of this T cell receptor beta chain was determined in a study of T-cell reconstitution after alpha-beta-depleted transplantation in children. This clonotype was seen more than once but under ten times. Per germline, CDR1 SGHVS and CDR2 FQNEAQ. V shed 0 bases, J shed 0 bases, and the junction held 6 bases outside the gene matches. This CDR3 is 18 amino acids long. The library targeted TCRbeta and was prepared with unique molecular identifiers. TCRdb re-derived calls from the PCR reads in MiXCR, one entry per CDR3 protein. Seen here are about 600,000 distinct CDR3 sequences, about 10% observed once, and the top ten hold roughly 3.9%.

V is TRBV7-8 and J is TRBJ2-3, with 10 positions matching TRBD2. This specimen consisted of PBMCs from the stem cell graft donor, obtained from the stem cell graft. The receptor was isolated from a human donor who donated a stem cell graft to a child with acute myeloid leukemia. CDR3 sequence (DNA): TGTGCCAGCAGCTTAGCGCTACTAGCGGGATCTAGCACAGATACGCAGTATTTT. Amino acid sequence: CASSLALLAGSSTDTQYF.